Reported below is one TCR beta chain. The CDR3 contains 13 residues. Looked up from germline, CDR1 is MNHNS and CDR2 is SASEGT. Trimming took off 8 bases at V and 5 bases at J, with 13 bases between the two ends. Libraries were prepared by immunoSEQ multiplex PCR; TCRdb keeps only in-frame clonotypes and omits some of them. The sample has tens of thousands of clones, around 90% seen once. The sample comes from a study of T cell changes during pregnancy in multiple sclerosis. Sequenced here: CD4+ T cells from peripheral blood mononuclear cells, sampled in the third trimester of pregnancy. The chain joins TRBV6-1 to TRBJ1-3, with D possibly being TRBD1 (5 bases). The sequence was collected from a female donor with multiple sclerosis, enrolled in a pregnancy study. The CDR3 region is CASWGRLRNTIYF. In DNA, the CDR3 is TGTGCCAGCTGGGGCAGGCTAAGAAACACCATATATTTT.